This is a list of T cell receptor beta chains from one sample in a study of blood T cell repertoires in COVID-19. The data were produced by immunoSEQ multiplex PCR, yet TCRdb's version contains in-frame clones alone and is incomplete. The sample gives approximately 230,000 clones, 86% of which show up once; around a sixth is in the top ten. The sample consisted of PBMCs or T cells enriched from blood (not recorded which). These receptor sequences come from a man in his late teens or twenties who had recovered from COVID-19. Both conserved end residues are part of each CDR3. D genes are given only for firm matches. Expanded clones get a size class; other rows say once, few or many, or leave the size out.

TRBV2,TRBJ1-2,TRBD1,NA,CASRPTRQGDGGYTF,TGTGCCAGCAGACCCACCCGACAGGGAGATGGGGGCTACACCTTC
TRBV9,TRBJ2-2,TRBD2,NA,CASSEIAGGRTGELFF,TGTGCCAGCAGCGAAATAGCGGGAGGTAGGACCGGGGAGCTGTTTTTT
TRBV6-5,TRBJ2-7,NA,NA,CASGPEIRAEQYF,TGTGCCAGCGGGCCTGAGATTCGTGCGGAGCAGTACTTC
TRBV5-8,TRBJ2-3,TRBD1,NA,CASSLRTGADTQYF,TGTGCCAGCAGTCTCAGGACAGGGGCAGATACGCAGTATTTT
TRBV9,TRBJ2-2,NA,few,CASSPEASVGELFF,TGTGCCAGCAGCCCAGAGGCGTCCGTCGGGGAGCTGTTTTTT
TRBV2,TRBJ1-2,NA,once,CASSEARYGYTF,TGTGCCAGCAGTGAAGCTCGCTATGGCTACACCTTC
TRBV6-5,TRBJ1-1,NA,NA,CASSYSGGQVTEAFF,TGTGCCAGCAGTTACTCGGGGGGGCAGGTCACTGAAGCTTTCTTT
TRBV10-3,TRBJ2-1,NA,few,CAISAEYNEQFF,TGTGCCATCAGCGCGGAGTACAATGAGCAGTTCTTC
TRBV27,TRBJ1-1,NA,NA,CASSFEDSNTEAFF,TGTGCCAGCAGTTTCGAGGACAGTAACACTGAAGCTTTCTTT
TRBV3-1/TRBV3-2,TRBJ2-1,TRBD1,NA,CASRNRAGTGGYEQFF,TGTGCCAGCAGAAATCGAGCCGGGACAGGGGGCTATGAGCAGTTCTTC
TRBV5-1,TRBJ2-1,TRBD2,NA,CASSPWTSGSYEQFF,TGCGCCAGCAGCCCGTGGACTAGCGGGAGTTATGAGCAGTTCTTC
TRBV2,TRBJ1-5,NA,NA,CASSEGQGPQPQHF,TGTGCCAGCAGTGAAGGTCAGGGGCCCCAGCCCCAGCATTTT
TRBV30,TRBJ1-3,NA,NA,CAFDSLSGNTIYF,TGTGCCTTCGACTCACTCTCTGGAAACACCATATATTTT
TRBV27,TRBJ1-1,NA,NA,CASSIRVPVNTEAFF,TGTGCCAGCAGTATCAGGGTGCCTGTGAACACTGAAGCTTTCTTT
TRBV3-1/TRBV3-2,TRBJ2-7,TRBD2,NA,CASTRNPGLAGGAYEQYF,TGTGCCAGCACCAGAAACCCGGGACTAGCGGGAGGGGCCTACGAGCAGTACTTC
TRBV12-3/TRBV12-4,TRBJ2-7,NA,once,CASIPTGIYEQYF,TGTGCCAGCATTCCGACGGGGATCTACGAGCAGTACTTC
TRBV4-2,TRBJ2-5,TRBD2,NA,CASSQHPTSEETQYF,TGTGCCAGCAGCCAACACCCGACTAGCGAGGAGACCCAGTACTTC
TRBV9,TRBJ2-7,TRBD1,NA,CASSVGRGTYEQYF,TGTGCCAGCAGCGTGGGCAGGGGGACCTACGAGCAGTACTTC
TRBV27,TRBJ2-2,TRBD2,NA,CASRWGGNTGELFF,TGTGCCAGCAGATGGGGGGGTAACACCGGGGAGCTGTTTTTT
TRBV13,TRBJ1-1,NA,NA,CASSLGGQTEAFF,TGTGCCAGCAGCTTAGGAGGACAGACTGAAGCTTTCTTT
TRBV3-1/TRBV3-2,TRBJ2-3,TRBD2,NA,CASSQEPGLAGVGPTDTQYF,TGTGCCAGCAGCCAAGAGCCGGGACTAGCGGGAGTAGGTCCCACAGATACGCAGTATTTT
TRBV10-3,TRBJ1-5,NA,NA,CAISAGPGQPQHF,TGTGCCATCAGTGCGGGTCCAGGGCAGCCCCAGCATTTT
TRBV28,TRBJ1-4,NA,NA,CASSLTGETGTEKLFF,TGTGCCAGCAGTTTAACGGGCGAAACCGGGACAGAAAAACTGTTTTTT
TRBV7-2,TRBJ1-2,NA,once,CASSPRGQNYGYTF,TGTGCCAGCAGCCCCAGGGGCCAGAACTATGGCTACACCTTC
TRBV28,TRBJ1-2,NA,NA,CASIGYYGYTF,TGTGCCAGCATTGGCTACTATGGCTACACCTTC
TRBV2,TRBJ2-1,NA,few,CASSLALEQFF,TGTGCCAGCAGTCTAGCCCTCGAGCAGTTCTTC
TRBV5-1,TRBJ1-1,NA,NA,CASSLGDFITEAFF,TGCGCCAGCAGCTTGGGTGACTTCATAACTGAAGCTTTCTTT
TRBV6-5,TRBJ1-4,NA,NA,CASSRDNSNEKLFF,TGTGCCAGCAGTCGGGACAATTCTAATGAAAAACTGTTTTTT